This is a list of T cell receptor beta chains from one sample in a study of shared clonotypes between healthy human individuals. The assay was immunoSEQ multiplex PCR, and TCRdb's table has in-frame clones only and misses some. The sample carries about 870,000 clones, roughly 92% recorded once. The source material was naive CD8+ T cells sorted from blood. The receptors here all came from a man under 40 in good health. Both conserved end residues are trimmed from each CDR3.

v_call	j_call	cdr3_aa
TRBV7-8	TRBJ1-2	ASSPRRQDTYGYT
TRBV19	TRBJ2-1	ASSIVGGDRVDEQF
TRBV27	TRBJ2-5	ASRLTGYGETQY
TRBV5-1	TRBJ2-1	ASSLALGTNTYNEQF
TRBV4-1	TRBJ2-3	ASSYRQGRTDTQY
TRBV7-2	TRBJ2-7	ASSPRSGFYEQY
TRBV5-6	TRBJ2-2	ASSLGVTPTPNTGELF
TRBV4-1	TRBJ2-7	ASSPPSYEQY
TRBV7-2	TRBJ2-3	ASSLSLAGISDTQY
TRBV27	TRBJ2-5	ASSLSPYQETQY
TRBV27	TRBJ2-1	ASSQGLAGDNEQF
TRBV18	TRBJ2-3	ASSLDSTGRGTDTQY
TRBV15	TRBJ2-1	ATSPAVSYNEQF
TRBV4-1	TRBJ2-3	ASSQDTFFTDTQY
TRBV29-1	TRBJ2-1	SVEDQTF
TRBV4-1	TRBJ2-3	ASSYPTGGPSTDTQY
TRBV19	TRBJ2-2	ASTTTGLGVGELF
TRBV4-1	TRBJ2-2	ASSQGEGNTGELF
TRBV7-2	TRBJ2-5	ASSPGLAGRTQY
TRBV4-3	TRBJ2-1	ASSHQSARGKQF
TRBV5-8	TRBJ2-7	ASSLNGQVDEQY
TRBV7-9	TRBJ2-2	ASSIPGASIGELF
TRBV4-2	TRBJ1-1	ASSLGTEAF
TRBV4-1	TRBJ2-3	ASSQALAGVTDTQY
TRBV27	TRBJ1-4	ASSPTLNNEKLF